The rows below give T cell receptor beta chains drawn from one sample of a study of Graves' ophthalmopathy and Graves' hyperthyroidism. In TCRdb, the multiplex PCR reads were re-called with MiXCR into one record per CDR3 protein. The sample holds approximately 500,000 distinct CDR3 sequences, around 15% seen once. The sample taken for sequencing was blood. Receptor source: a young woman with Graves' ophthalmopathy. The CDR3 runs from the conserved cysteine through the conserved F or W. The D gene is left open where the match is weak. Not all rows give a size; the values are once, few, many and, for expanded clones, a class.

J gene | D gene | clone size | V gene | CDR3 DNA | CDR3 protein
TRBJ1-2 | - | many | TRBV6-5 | TGTGCCAGCAGGAGAGGGGATGGCTACACCTTC | CASRRGDGYTF
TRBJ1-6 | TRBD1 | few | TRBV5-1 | TGCGCCAGCAGCTTGGAGGGGGCTGGGAATTCATCCCTCCACTTT | CASSLEGAGNSSLHF
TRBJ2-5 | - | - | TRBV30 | TGTGCCTGGAGTCTCAACCAGGAGACCCAGTACTTC | CAWSLNQETQYF
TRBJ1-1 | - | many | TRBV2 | TGTGCCAGCAGTTCCTCTGGAATTGGGACTGAAGCTTTCTTT | CASSSSGIGTEAFF
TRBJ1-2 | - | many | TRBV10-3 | TGTGCCATCAGTGAGACAGAAGTCTATGGCTACACCTTC | CAISETEVYGYTF
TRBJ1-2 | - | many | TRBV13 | TGTGCCAGCAGCTTTGGGGCAGGGGAAGACTATGGCTACACCTTC | CASSFGAGEDYGYTF
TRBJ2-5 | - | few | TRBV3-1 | TGTGCCAGCAGCCAAGGAGGGCTGATTGGTATGGGAGAGACCCAGTACTTC | CASSQGGLIGMGETQYF
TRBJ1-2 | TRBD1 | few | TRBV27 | TGTGCCAGCAGTGAACGGACAGGGCCCAACTATGGCTACACCTTC | CASSERTGPNYGYTF
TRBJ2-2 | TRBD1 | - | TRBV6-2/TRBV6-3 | TGTGCCAGTCGGACAGGGGGGACCACCGGGGAGCTGTTTTTT | CASRTGGTTGELFF
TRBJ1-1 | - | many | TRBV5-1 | TGCGCCAGCAGCTCCCACAGGGTTTCCATGAACACTGAAGCTTTCTTT | CASSSHRVSMNTEAFF
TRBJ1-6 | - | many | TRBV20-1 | TGCAGTGCCACGTACCTCCCAGGCTCCTATAATTCACCCCTCCACTTT | CSATYLPGSYNSPLHF
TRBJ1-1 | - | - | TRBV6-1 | TGTGCCAGCAGTGAAAGGAGGAGGGAAGTTAAGGGAACTGAAGCTTTCTTT | CASSERRREVKGTEAFF